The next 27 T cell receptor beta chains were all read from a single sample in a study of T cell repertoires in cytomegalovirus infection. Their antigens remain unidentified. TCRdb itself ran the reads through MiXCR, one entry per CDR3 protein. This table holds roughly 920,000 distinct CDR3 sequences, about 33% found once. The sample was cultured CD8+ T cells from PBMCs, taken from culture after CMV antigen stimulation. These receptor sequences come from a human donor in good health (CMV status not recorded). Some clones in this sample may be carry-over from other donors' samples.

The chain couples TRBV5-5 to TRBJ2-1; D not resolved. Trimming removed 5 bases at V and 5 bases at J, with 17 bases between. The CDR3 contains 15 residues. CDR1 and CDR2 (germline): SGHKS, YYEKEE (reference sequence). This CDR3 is CASREGPHAHNEQFF. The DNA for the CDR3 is TGTGCCAGCAGGGAAGGGCCTCATGCCCACAATGAGCAGTTCTTC.

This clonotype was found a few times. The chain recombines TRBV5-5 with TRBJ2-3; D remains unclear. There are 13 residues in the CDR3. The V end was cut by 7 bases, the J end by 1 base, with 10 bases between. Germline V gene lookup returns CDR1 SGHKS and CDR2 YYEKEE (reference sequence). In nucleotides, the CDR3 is TGTGCCAGCGTCCCCCCGGGCACAGATACGCAGTATTTT. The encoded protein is CASVPPGTDTQYF.

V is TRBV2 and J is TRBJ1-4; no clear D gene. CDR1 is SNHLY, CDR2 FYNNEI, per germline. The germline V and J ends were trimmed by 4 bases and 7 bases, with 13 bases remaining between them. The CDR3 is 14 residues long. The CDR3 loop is CASSGSGSVEKLFF. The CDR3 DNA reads TGTGCCAGCAGTGGGTCGGGGTCCGTTGAAAAACTGTTTTTT.

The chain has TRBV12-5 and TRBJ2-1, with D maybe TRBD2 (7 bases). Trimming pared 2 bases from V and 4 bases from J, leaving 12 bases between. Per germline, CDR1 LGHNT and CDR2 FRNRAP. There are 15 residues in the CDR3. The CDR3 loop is CASGLIGGLYNEQFF. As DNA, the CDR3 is TGTGCTAGTGGTTTGATCGGGGGGCTTTACAATGAGCAGTTCTTC.

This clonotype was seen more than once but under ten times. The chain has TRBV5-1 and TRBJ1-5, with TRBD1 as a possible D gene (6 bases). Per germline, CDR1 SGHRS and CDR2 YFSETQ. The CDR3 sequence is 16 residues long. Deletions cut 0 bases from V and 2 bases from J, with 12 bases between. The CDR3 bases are TGCGCCAGCAGCTTGGATTCGGGGGCCGGCAATCAGCCCCAGCATTTT. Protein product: CASSLDSGAGNQPQHF.

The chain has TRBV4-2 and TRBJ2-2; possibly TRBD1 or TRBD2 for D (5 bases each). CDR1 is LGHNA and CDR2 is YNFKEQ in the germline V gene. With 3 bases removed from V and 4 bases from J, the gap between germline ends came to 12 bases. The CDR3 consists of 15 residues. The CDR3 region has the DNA TGTGCCAGCAGCCACAAGCCAGGGAGCACCGGGGAGCTGTTTTTT. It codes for CASSHKPGSTGELFF.

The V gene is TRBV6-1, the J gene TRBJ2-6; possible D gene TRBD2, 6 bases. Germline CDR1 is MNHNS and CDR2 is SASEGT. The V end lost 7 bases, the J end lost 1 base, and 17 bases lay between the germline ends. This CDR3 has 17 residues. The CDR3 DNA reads TGTGCCAGCAACATCCCCGCTAGCGAGTCTGGGGCCAACGTCCTGACTTTC. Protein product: CASNIPASESGANVLTF.

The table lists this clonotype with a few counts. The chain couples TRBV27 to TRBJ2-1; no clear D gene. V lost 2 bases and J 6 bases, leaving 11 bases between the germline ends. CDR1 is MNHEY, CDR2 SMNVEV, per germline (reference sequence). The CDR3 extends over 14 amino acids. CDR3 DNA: TGTGCCAGCAGTTTAGCAGGCTCGGGCAATGAGCAGTTCTTC. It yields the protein CASSLAGSGNEQFF.

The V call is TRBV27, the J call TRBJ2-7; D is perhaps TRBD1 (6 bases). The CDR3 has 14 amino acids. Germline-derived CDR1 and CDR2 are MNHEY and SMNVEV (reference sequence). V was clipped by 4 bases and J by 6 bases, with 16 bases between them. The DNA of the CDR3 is TGTGCCAGCAGTTCCCAGGGGATGGATGTCGAGCAGTACTTC. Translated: CASSSQGMDVEQYF.

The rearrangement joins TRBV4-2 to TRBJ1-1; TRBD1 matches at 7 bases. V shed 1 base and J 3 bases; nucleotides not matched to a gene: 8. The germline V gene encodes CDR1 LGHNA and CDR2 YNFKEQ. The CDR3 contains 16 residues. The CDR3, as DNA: TGTGCCAGCAGCCAAGGAGAGACAGGGTCTCACACTGAAGCTTTCTTT. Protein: CASSQGETGSHTEAFF.

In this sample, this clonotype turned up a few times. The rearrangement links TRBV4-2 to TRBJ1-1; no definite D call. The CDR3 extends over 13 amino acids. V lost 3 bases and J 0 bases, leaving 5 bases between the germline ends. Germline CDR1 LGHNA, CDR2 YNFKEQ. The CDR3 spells CASSHLMNTEAFF. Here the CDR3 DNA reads TGTGCCAGCAGCCATCTTATGAACACTGAAGCTTTCTTT.

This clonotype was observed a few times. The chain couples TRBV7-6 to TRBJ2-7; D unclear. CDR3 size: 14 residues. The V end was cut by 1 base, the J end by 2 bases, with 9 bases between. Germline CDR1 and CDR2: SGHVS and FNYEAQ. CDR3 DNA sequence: TGTGCCAGCAGCTTAGGCGGCCGTACCTACGAGCAGTACGTC. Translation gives CASSLGGRTYEQYV.

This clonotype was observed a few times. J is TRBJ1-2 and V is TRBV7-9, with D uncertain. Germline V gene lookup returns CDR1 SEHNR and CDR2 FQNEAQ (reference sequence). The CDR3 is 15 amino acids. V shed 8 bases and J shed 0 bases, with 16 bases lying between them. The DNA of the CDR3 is TGTGCCAGCTTAAGACCGGGCTCTTCTAACTATGGCTACACCTTC. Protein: CASLRPGSSNYGYTF. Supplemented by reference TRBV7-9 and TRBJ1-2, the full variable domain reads DTGVSQNPRHKITKRGQNVTFRCDPISEHNRLYWYRQTLGQGPEFLTYFQNEAQLEKSRLLSDRFSAERPKGSFSTLEIQRTEQGDSAMYLCASLRPGSSNYGYTFGSGTRLTVV.

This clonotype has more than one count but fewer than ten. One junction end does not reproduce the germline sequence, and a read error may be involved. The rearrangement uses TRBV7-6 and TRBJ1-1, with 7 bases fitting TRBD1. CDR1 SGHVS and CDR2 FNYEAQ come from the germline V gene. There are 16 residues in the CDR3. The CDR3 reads CASSPYPKTGRTEAFF. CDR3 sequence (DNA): TGTGCTAGCAGCCCCTATCCCAAGACAGGGCGGACTGAAGCTTTCTTT.

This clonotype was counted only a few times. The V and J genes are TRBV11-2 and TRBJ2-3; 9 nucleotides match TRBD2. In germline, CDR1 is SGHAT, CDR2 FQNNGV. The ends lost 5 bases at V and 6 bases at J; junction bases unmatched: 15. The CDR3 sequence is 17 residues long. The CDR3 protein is CASSQNHWTSEGDTQYF. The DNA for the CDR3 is TGTGCCAGCAGCCAAAATCACTGGACTAGCGAAGGGGATACGCAGTATTTT.

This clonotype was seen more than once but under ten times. In DNA form, the CDR3 reads TGTGCCACCAGCAGAGAGGGTAGCGGGGGGTCCTACAATGAGCAGTTCTTC. It translates to CATSREGSGGSYNEQFF. This chain links TRBV15 with TRBJ2-1, with 10 bases fitting TRBD2. The CDR3 totals 17 residues. The V and J ends lost 0 bases and 1 base, in that order; junction bases with no gene match: 3. CDR1 and CDR2 (germline): LNHNV, YYDKDF (reference sequence).

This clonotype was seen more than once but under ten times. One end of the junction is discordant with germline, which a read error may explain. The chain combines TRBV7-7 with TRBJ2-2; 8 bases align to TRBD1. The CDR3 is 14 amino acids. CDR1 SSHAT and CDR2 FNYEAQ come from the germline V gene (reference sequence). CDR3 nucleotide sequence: TGTGCTAGCAGCCCGGACAGGGTCACCGGGGAGCTGTTTTTT. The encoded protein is CASSPDRVTGELFF.

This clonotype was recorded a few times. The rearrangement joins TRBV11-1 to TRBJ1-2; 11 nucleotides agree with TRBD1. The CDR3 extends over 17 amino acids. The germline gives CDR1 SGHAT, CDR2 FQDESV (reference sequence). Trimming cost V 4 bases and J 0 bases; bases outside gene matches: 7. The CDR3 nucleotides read TGTGCCAGCAGCTCTTGGACAGGGGGCTCCGCTAACTATGGCTACACCTTC. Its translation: CASSSWTGGSANYGYTF.

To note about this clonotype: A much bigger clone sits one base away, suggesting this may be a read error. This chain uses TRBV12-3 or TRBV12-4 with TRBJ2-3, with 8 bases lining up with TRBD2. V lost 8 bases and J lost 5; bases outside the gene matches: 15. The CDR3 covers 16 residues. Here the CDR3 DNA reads TGTGCCAGCGGTTATGACGGGGGGGCGATGGGAGATACGCAGTATTTT. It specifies CASGYDGGAMGDTQYF.

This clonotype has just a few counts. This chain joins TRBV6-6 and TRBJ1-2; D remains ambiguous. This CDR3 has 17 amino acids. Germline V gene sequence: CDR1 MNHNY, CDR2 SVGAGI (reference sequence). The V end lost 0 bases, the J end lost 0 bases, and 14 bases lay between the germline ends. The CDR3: CASSYSGRANANYGYTF. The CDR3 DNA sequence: TGTGCCAGCAGTTACTCGGGGAGGGCGAACGCTAACTATGGCTACACCTTC.

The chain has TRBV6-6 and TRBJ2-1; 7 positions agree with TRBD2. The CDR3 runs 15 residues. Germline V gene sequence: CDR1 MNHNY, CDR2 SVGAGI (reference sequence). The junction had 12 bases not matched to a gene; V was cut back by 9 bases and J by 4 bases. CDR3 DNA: TGTGCCAGTACTCCAGGCGGGGGTCTATACAATGAGCAGTTCTTC. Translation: CASTPGGGLYNEQFF.

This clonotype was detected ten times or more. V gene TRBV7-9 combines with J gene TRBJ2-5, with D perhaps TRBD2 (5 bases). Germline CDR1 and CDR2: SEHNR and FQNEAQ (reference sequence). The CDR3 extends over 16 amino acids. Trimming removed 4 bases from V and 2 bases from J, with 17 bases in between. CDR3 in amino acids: CASSSSKDLGQETQYF. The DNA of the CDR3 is TGTGCCAGCAGCTCGTCCAAGGACTTAGGACAAGAGACCCAGTACTTC.

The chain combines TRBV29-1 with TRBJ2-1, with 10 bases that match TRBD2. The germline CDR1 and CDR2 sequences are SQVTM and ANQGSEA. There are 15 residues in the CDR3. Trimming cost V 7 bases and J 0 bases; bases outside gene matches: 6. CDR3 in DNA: TGCAGCGCTGGACTAGCGGAGAGCTCCTACAATGAGCAGTTCTTC. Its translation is CSAGLAESSYNEQFF.

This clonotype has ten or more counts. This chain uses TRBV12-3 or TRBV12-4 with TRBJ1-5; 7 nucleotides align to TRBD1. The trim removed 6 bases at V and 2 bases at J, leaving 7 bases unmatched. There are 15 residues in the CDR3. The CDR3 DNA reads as TGTGCCAGCAGAGCAACAGGGGACGGCAATCAGCCCCAGCATTTT. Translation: CASRATGDGNQPQHF.

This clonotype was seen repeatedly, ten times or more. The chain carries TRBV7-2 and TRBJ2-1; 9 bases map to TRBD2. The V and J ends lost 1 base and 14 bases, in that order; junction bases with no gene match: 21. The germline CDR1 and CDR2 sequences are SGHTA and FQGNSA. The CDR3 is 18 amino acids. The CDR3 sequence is CASSLGVLAGAARSWKFF. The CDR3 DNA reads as TGTGCCAGCAGCTTAGGCGTGTTAGCGGGGGCCGCCCGGAGTTGGAAGTTCTTC.

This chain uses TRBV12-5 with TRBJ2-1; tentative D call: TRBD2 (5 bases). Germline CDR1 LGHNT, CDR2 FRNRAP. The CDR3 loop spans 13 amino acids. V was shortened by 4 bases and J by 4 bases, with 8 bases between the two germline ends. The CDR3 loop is CASGSGVYNEQFF. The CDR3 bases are TGTGCTAGTGGTTCCGGGGTTTACAATGAGCAGTTCTTC.

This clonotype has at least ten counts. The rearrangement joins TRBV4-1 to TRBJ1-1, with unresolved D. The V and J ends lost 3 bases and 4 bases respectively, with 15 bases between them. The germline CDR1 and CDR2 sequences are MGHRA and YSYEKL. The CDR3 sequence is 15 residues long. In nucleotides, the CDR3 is TGCGCCAGCAGCCACACGTCCGGTCCGGGCACTGAAGCTTTCTTT. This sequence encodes CASSHTSGPGTEAFF.